The rows below give T cell receptor beta chains drawn from one sample of a study of shared clonotypes between healthy human individuals. Sequencing used immunoSEQ multiplex PCR; TCRdb keeps in-frame clones, though not all of them. The sample records around 330,000 clones, approximately 74% being singletons. The specimen was memory CD4+ T cells sorted from blood. The receptors come from a man under 40 in good health. Each CDR3 is given with its conserved first and last residue. Each record gives: CDR3 length, V gene, D gene, J gene, clone size, CDR3 DNA, CDR3 protein. D genes are given only for firm matches. A clone size is listed for some rows: how often the clone was seen (once, few, many), or a class if it is expanded.

15	TRBV29-1	TRBD1	TRBJ2-1	-	TGCAGCGTAAAGACCGGGACAGAATCCTACAATGAGCAGTTCTTC	CSVKTGTESYNEQFF
14	TRBV27	TRBD1	TRBJ1-1	-	TGTGCCAGCCGAGCACTGACAGGGGTCACTGAAGCTTTCTTT	CASRALTGVTEAFF
8	TRBV20-1	-	TRBJ1-2	-	TGCAGTGCGTTAGGCTACACCTTC	CSALGYTF
13	TRBV2	-	TRBJ1-1	-	TGTGCCAGCAGGGCGGACAAGAACACTGAAGCTTTCTTT	CASRADKNTEAFF
15	TRBV7-9	-	TRBJ2-1	-	TGTGCCAGCAGCCAGACTAGTCCGACTAACAATGAGCAGTTCTTC	CASSQTSPTNNEQFF
14	TRBV19	-	TRBJ2-3	-	TGTGCCAGTAGTGGAGGGATAAGCACAGATACGCAGTATTTT	CASSGGISTDTQYF
15	TRBV7-8	TRBD2	TRBJ2-7	once	TGTGCCAGCAGCTTAGCGGGAGCGGGAGAGTACGAGCAGTACTTC	CASSLAGAGEYEQYF
17	TRBV5-1	TRBD2	TRBJ2-3	once	TGCGCCAGCAGCTTGCTCGGGACTAGCGGTAGCACAGATACGCAGTATTTT	CASSLLGTSGSTDTQYF
15	TRBV9	TRBD1	TRBJ1-3	-	TGTGCCAGCAGCGTTTCAGGGGGTGATGGAAACACCATATATTTT	CASSVSGGDGNTIYF
15	TRBV5-4	TRBD2	TRBJ2-5	-	TGTGCCAGCAGCTTGGGCGGGTCGGGGGGAGAGACCCAGTACTTC	CASSLGGSGGETQYF
13	TRBV15	-	TRBJ2-7	-	TGTGCCACCAGCAGGGGAACATCTTACGAGCAGTACTTC	CATSRGTSYEQYF
13	TRBV28	-	TRBJ1-1	-	TGTGCCAGCCTGGACAGATCAAACACTGAAGCTTTCTTT	CASLDRSNTEAFF
13	TRBV5-1	-	TRBJ1-1	-	TGCGCCAGCAGCCCCGCAGGGAGGGGTGAAGCTTTCTTT	CASSPAGRGEAFF
17	TRBV5-8	TRBD2	TRBJ2-2	-	TGTGCCAGCAGCTTGGGACTAGCGGGAGAGGACACCGGGGAGCTGTTTTTT	CASSLGLAGEDTGELFF
15	TRBV5-4	-	TRBJ1-2	-	TGTGCCAGCAGCTCCGGTTCTTTGGGGGACCATGGCTACACCTTC	CASSSGSLGDHGYTF
15	TRBV6-1	-	TRBJ1-5	few	TGTGCCAGCAGCGTCCTTGGGGGTAGCAATCAGCCCCAGCATTTT	CASSVLGGSNQPQHF
16	TRBV9	-	TRBJ2-3	-	TGTGCCAGCAGCGTAGGGGCGGGAAGAGGCACAGATACGCAGTATTTT	CASSVGAGRGTDTQYF
16	TRBV7-9	TRBD1	TRBJ1-2	once	TGTGCCAGCAGCGACAGGGCGAGCGCGGGGTACTATGGCTACACCTTC	CASSDRASAGYYGYTF
19	TRBV14	-	TRBJ2-2	-	TGTGCCAGCAGCCAAGGAGCCGGATTTTGGGGGTCTAACACCGGGGAGCTGTTTTTT	CASSQGAGFWGSNTGELFF
14	TRBV19	TRBD1	TRBJ2-3	-	TGTGCCAGTAGTATACGGGGACAGGTTGATACGCAGTATTTT	CASSIRGQVDTQYF
13	TRBV9	-	TRBJ2-2	-	TGTGCCAGCAGCGCTCGATCGGGTGGGGAGCTGTTTTTT	CASSARSGGELFF
14	TRBV6-6	-	TRBJ2-7	-	TGTGCCAGCAGGACCCATCGAGGAGTCTCCGAGCAGTACTTC	CASRTHRGVSEQYF
10	TRBV9	-	TRBJ2-1	-	TGTGCCAGCAGCGTAGATGAGCAGTTCTTC	CASSVDEQFF
16	TRBV13	-	TRBJ2-2	-	TGTGCCAGCAGTGAACTGCAGCAGTCGAACACCGGGGAGCTGTTTTTT	CASSELQQSNTGELFF
13	TRBV6-5	TRBD2	TRBJ2-1	-	TGTGCCAGCAGTGTGGGAGCGGGAACGGAGCAGTTCTTC	CASSVGAGTEQFF
11	TRBV6-5	TRBD1	TRBJ2-1	-	TGTGCCAGCAGCCAAGGGGGCGAGCAGTTCTTC	CASSQGGEQFF
11	TRBV20-1	-	TRBJ2-2	many	TGCAGTGCAACGGAGAGCGGGGAGCTGTTTTTT	CSATESGELFF
13	TRBV29-1	-	TRBJ2-3	-	TGCAGCGTTTCGGGGGCCGGGGCAGATACGCAGTATTTT	CSVSGAGADTQYF
14	TRBV4-3	-	TRBJ1-5	-	TGCGCCAGCAGCCAAGAGGGGTTTGGTCAGCCCCAGCATTTT	CASSQEGFGQPQHF
15	TRBV5-1	-	TRBJ2-2	-	TGCGCCAGCAGCTTGGTTGAAGCGAACACCGGGGAGCTGTTTTTT	CASSLVEANTGELFF
18	TRBV18	TRBD1	TRBJ2-6	few	TGTGCCAGCTCACCCACCGGGACAGGGAATACTGGGGCCAACGTCCTGACTTTC	CASSPTGTGNTGANVLTF
14	TRBV27	-	TRBJ2-3	-	TGTGCCAGCAGTTTCATATGGCGCACAGATACGCAGTATTTT	CASSFIWRTDTQYF
15	TRBV5-4	TRBD2	TRBJ2-7	-	TGTGCCACCGGGACTAGCGGGATGAATGGTGACGAGCAGTACTTC	CATGTSGMNGDEQYF
14	TRBV6-5	-	TRBJ2-3	few	TGTGCCAGCAGTTACTCGGACTTCACAGATACGCAGTATTTT	CASSYSDFTDTQYF
17	TRBV5-1	TRBD1	TRBJ1-4	-	TGCGCCAGCAGCTTACTCCCGACAGGGTCTACTAATGAAAAACTGTTTTTT	CASSLLPTGSTNEKLFF
17	TRBV5-4	TRBD2	TRBJ2-5	-	TGTGCCAGCAGCTTACCCGGATTAGCGGGAGTTTCAGAGACCCAGTACTTC	CASSLPGLAGVSETQYF
17	TRBV5-6	TRBD2	TRBJ2-7	-	TGTGCCAGCAGCTTGTGGTTGCGGGAGGGCTCCGGTGGCGAGCAGTACTTC	CASSLWLREGSGGEQYF
16	TRBV19	TRBD1	TRBJ2-5	-	TGTGCCACTATAGCGACCGGGACAGGGGGTTTAGAGACCCAGTACTTC	CATIATGTGGLETQYF
12	TRBV2	-	TRBJ2-1	-	TGTGCCAGCAGTGAAATCGGCACCGAGCAGTTCTTC	CASSEIGTEQFF
15	TRBV7-8	-	TRBJ2-1	few	TGTGCCAGCAGCCCCGGACCGAGCTCCTACAATGAGCAGTTCTTC	CASSPGPSSYNEQFF
14	TRBV5-1	-	TRBJ2-2	many	TGCGCCAGCAGCCGCGGCCTTGACACCGGGGAGCTGTTTTTT	CASSRGLDTGELFF
15	TRBV5-1	-	TRBJ2-3	-	TGCGCCAGCAGCTTGGACGGGACGACCACAGATACGCAGTATTTT	CASSLDGTTTDTQYF
15	TRBV9	-	TRBJ2-1	-	TGTGCCAGCAGCGTACTATCGACTAGTGACAATGAGCAGTTCTTC	CASSVLSTSDNEQFF
15	TRBV7-6	TRBD2	TRBJ2-1	many	TGTGCCAGCAGCCAGACTAGCGACTCCTACAATGAGCAGTTCTTC	CASSQTSDSYNEQFF
15	TRBV18	-	TRBJ2-1	few	TGTGCCAGCTCACCCGTCCTCGCTGATACCGGTGAGCAGTTCTTC	CASSPVLADTGEQFF
14	TRBV29-1	TRBD2	TRBJ2-1	once	TGCAGCGATCGGACTAGCGGGAGGGATAATGAGCAGTTCTTC	CSDRTSGRDNEQFF
16	TRBV6-1	-	TRBJ2-1	once	TGTGCCAGCAGTGGACACATACTCGGGGCGGTCGATGAGCAGTTCTTC	CASSGHILGAVDEQFF
13	TRBV2	-	TRBJ1-2	-	TGTGCCAGCAGTGGTCAGGATTACTATGGCTACACCTTC	CASSGQDYYGYTF
17	TRBV5-4	-	TRBJ2-3	-	TGTGCCAGCAGCCGACCGGCAGGCGGTTCCTACACAGATACGCAGTATTTT	CASSRPAGGSYTDTQYF
10	TRBV2	-	TRBJ1-1	-	TGTGCCAGCAGTGAAGCGCAGGCTTTCTTT	CASSEAQAFF
16	TRBV10-2	-	TRBJ2-7	-	TGCGCCAGCAGTGACCCTGGGGGGAAGGGTGGGTACGAGCAGTACTTC	CASSDPGGKGGYEQYF
14	TRBV12-5	-	TRBJ2-1	-	TGTGCTAGTGGTTTTAGCCTGGGCAACAATGAGCAGTTCTTC	CASGFSLGNNEQFF
14	TRBV7-7	-	TRBJ2-3	few	TGTGCTAGCAGCTTAGAGGGAGCTGGAGATACGCAGTATTTT	CASSLEGAGDTQYF
14	TRBV2	TRBD1	TRBJ1-5	-	TGTGCCAGCAGTGGACAGGGCGTAGTTCAGCCCCAGCATTTT	CASSGQGVVQPQHF
15	TRBV6-1	-	TRBJ2-7	-	TGTGCCAGCACCGCTGGGGATGCCCTCTCCTACGAGCAGTACTTC	CASTAGDALSYEQYF
15	TRBV7-2	-	TRBJ2-5	-	TGTGCCAGCAGCTTTGGTGACGGGAGTGGAGAGACCCAGTACTTC	CASSFGDGSGETQYF
14	TRBV5-6	-	TRBJ1-2	-	TGTGCCAGCAGCATGGGTAGTTCTAACTATGGCTACACCTTC	CASSMGSSNYGYTF
17	TRBV11-2	-	TRBJ1-3	few	TGTGCCAGCAGCCGCAGGGAGGGGCCCTACTCTGGAAACACCATATATTTT	CASSRREGPYSGNTIYF
20	TRBV6-1	TRBD1	TRBJ1-2	-	TGTGCCAGCAGTGAAGCGTCAATGGGACAGGGGGCGATAAGAAACTATGGCTACACCTTC	CASSEASMGQGAIRNYGYTF
13	TRBV18	-	TRBJ2-7	few	TGTGCCAGCGCCGTTTCGGAATTCTACGAGCAGTACTTC	CASAVSEFYEQYF